This T cell receptor (beta chain) derives from a study of beta chain features in type 1 diabetes. Study-wide context: Healthy donors, compared against patients, showed similar age, gender and cell yields. Examined across all samples were approximately 99 million sorted cells.

Findings and caveats of the study: Shorter TCRB CDR3s, moderately but significantly so, were found in Type 1 diabetes patients in all four CD4+ subsets. The study left unresolved whether HLA type influences TCRB rearrangement. It was among patients, rather than healthy donors, that naive, central memory and Treg TCRB repertoires appeared more similar.

Expressed TCRB transcripts were sequenced after all isolated RNA was converted to cDNA. Generated by immunoSEQ multiplex PCR, the TCRdb table keeps only in-frame clones and is missing some. The table shows 35,000 to 45,000 clones, with about 68% occurring only once. In the case of this clone: Its specificity is not known.

J lost 0 bases, V lost 6 bases, and 2 bases had no gene match. The CDR3 is 14 residues long. Germline-derived CDR1 and CDR2 are ENHRY and SYGVKD. The clonotype comes from a young man with type 1 diabetes. Some clones in this sample may be carry-over from other donors' samples. The sequencing sample was made of Tregs from blood. The chain links TRBV10-3 to TRBJ2-1; the match to TRBD1 covers 7 bases. In DNA, the CDR3 is TGTGCCATCAGAAGACAGGGCTCCTACAATGAGCAGTTCTTC. Translated: CAIRRQGSYNEQFF.